The subject of this entry is one T cell receptor (beta chain). What it recognizes is unknown. Healthy Caucasian individuals from Russia aged roughly 6 to 100 were enrolled as donors. Total RNA was isolated from each sample in quantities of at least 6 micrograms. This sample was included in a study of blood T cells in healthy people across ages. V shed 6 bases, J shed 2 bases, and the junction held 9 bases outside the gene matches. The CDR3 is made up of 15 amino acids. Germline CDR1 is DFQATT and CDR2 is SNEGSKA (reference sequence). Regarding the study as a whole: Diversity of TCR beta per million T cells declined in a roughly linear way with age.

Combining a sample-barcoded 5' primer with a J-beta primer mix, a second PCR ran for roughly 6 to 12 cycles. TCRdb used MiXCR to reprocess the 5' RACE reads, holding one entry per CDR3 protein. Among fewer than 2 million distinct CDR3 sequences, 39% were seen once, and the ten largest hold roughly 23%. The source material was blood. V is TRBV20-1 and J is TRBJ1-5, with TRBD1 identical over 8 bases. The source of this sequence is a human donor in good health. The CDR3 region is CSARQGYGGNQPQHF. CDR3 bases: TGCAGTGCGAGACAGGGGTACGGTGGCAATCAGCCCCAGCATTTT.